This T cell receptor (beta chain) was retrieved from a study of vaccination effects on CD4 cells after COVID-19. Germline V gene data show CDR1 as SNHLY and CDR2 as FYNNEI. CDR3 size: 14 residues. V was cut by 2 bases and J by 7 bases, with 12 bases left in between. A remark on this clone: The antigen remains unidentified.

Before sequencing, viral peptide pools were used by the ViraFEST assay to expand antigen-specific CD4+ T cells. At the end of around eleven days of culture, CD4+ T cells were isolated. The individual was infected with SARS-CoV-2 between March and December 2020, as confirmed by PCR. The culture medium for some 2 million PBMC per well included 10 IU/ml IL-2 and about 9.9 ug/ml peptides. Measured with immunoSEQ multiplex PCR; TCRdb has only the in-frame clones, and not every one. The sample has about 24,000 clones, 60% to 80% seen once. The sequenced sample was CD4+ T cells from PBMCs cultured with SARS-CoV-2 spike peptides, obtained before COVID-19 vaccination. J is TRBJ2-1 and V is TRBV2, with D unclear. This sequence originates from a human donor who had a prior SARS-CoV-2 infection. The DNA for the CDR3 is TGTGCCAGCAGTGAACGGTCGGCCCCTAATGAGCAGTTCTTC. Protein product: CASSERSAPNEQFF.